A single sample is the source of the 16 T cell receptor beta chains below, sequenced in a study of blood T cell repertoires in COVID-19. Sequencing used immunoSEQ multiplex PCR; TCRdb keeps in-frame clones, though not all of them. Of 250,000 to 350,000 clones in the sample, 90% are singletons; the top ten hold roughly 1.5%. The sample was PBMCs or T cells enriched from blood (not recorded which). These TCRs come from a woman under 30 with acute COVID-19.

The chain is built from TRBV11-2 and TRBJ1-3; D might be TRBD1 (6 bases). Germline assignment: CDR1 SGHAT and CDR2 FQNNGV. V lost 5 bases, J lost 0 bases, and 8 bases lay in between. The CDR3 runs to 14 residues. The DNA for the CDR3 is TGTGCCAGCAGCCGGGACATCTCTGGAAACACCATATATTTT. As protein: CASSRDISGNTIYF. The full variable domain, rest sourced from reference TRBV11-2 and TRBJ1-3, is EAGVAQSPRYKIIEKRQSVAFWCNPISGHATLYWYQQILGQGPKLLIQFQNNGVVDDSQLPKDRFSAERLKGVDSTLKIQPAKLEDSAVYLCASSRDISGNTIYFGEGSWLTVV.

V and J are TRBV5-6 and TRBJ2-7, with TRBD2 as a possible D gene (5 bases). V lost 0 bases, J lost 0 bases, and 10 bases lay in between. Germline loops: CDR1 SGHDT, CDR2 YYEEEE. The CDR3 covers 15 residues. The CDR3 DNA reads TGTGCCAGCAGCTTGGTGGCGGGCTACTCCTACGAGCAGTACTTC. As protein: CASSLVAGYSYEQYF.

V gene TRBV21-1 combines with J gene TRBJ1-1; TRBD1, as called in the table, went unchecked against the DNA. TRBV21-1 is noted as a pseudogene. This CDR3 is 16 amino acids long. CDR3 protein: CASSNRDRLFNTEAFF. In DNA form, the CDR3 reads TGTGCCAGCAGCAACCGGGACAGGCTATTCAACACTGAAGCTTTCTTT.

This clone was counted once. This chain connects TRBV7-8 to TRBJ2-7; no definite D call. The CDR3 runs to 14 residues. Germline V lookup: CDR1 SGHVS, CDR2 FQNEAQ. The V end was cut by 3 bases, the J end by 6 bases, with 15 bases between. The CDR3 DNA reads as TGTGCCAGCAGCTTTCGGTCTGCCGCCGCCGAGCAGTACTTC. It is translated as CASSFRSAAAEQYF.

V usage is TRBV6-5 and J usage is TRBJ2-1; 9 bases are shared with TRBD1. The length of the CDR3 is 11 residues. Germline V gene lookup returns CDR1 MNHEY and CDR2 SVGAGI. V dropped 6 bases and J dropped 15; count of bases not matched to a gene: 6. The CDR3 loop is CASRAGTGWFF. In DNA, the CDR3 is TGTGCCAGCAGGGCCGGGACAGGGTGGTTCTTC.

This clone came up once. The chain recombines TRBV7-6 with TRBJ2-7; a possible D gene is TRBD1 (7 bases). The germline V and J ends were trimmed by 2 bases and 3 bases, with 14 bases remaining between them. Germline CDR1 SGHVS, CDR2 FNYEAQ. The CDR3 length is 15 residues. The CDR3 spells CASSLKAGQFYEQYF. CDR3 nucleotide sequence: TGTGCCAGCAGCTTAAAGGCGGGACAGTTCTACGAGCAGTACTTC.

This clone was observed a single time. This chain links TRBV12-5 with TRBJ2-1, with D unclear. Germline CDR1 LGHNT, CDR2 FRNRAP. This CDR3 is built from 12 residues. The V gene lost 4 bases and the J gene lost 10 bases, with 11 bases spanning the gap. The CDR3 is CASGSPQLEQFF. In DNA form, the CDR3 reads TGTGCTAGTGGTTCCCCACAGCTCGAGCAGTTCTTC.

This clone appeared a few times. The genes are TRBV16 and TRBJ1-1, with D perhaps TRBD1 (5 bases). Trimming removed 5 bases at V and 3 bases at J, with 10 bases between. Germline-derived CDR1 and CDR2 are KGHSY and FQNENV. The CDR3 covers 13 residues. CDR3 nucleotide sequence: TGTGCCAGCAGCAGGGGCTTGGACACTGAAGCTTTCTTT. Translated: CASSRGLDTEAFF. Full variable domain (rest looked up from reference TRBV16 and TRBJ1-1): GEEVAQTPKHLVRGEGQKAKLYCAPIKGHSYVFWYQQVLKNEFKFLISFQNENVFDETGMPKERFSAKCLPNSPCSLEIQATKLEDSAVYFCASSRGLDTEAFFGQGTRLTVV.

On this clone itself: The sample carries other DNA sequences with the same CDR3. The chain has TRBV7-2 and TRBJ2-7, with 7 bases identical to TRBD1. Germline V gene lookup returns CDR1 SGHTA and CDR2 FQGNSA. The trim removed 1 base at V and 2 bases at J, leaving 2 bases unmatched. This CDR3 spans 14 amino acids. The CDR3 loop is CASSLVGTAYEQYF. The CDR3 bases are TGTGCCAGCAGCTTAGTTGGGACAGCCTACGAGCAGTACTTC.

Turning to this clone: The same CDR3 arises from other DNA sequences in this sample as well. CDR3 in DNA: TGTGCCAGCAGTTTACTAGCGGGAACCTACGAGCAGTACTTC. This encodes CASSLLAGTYEQYF. This chain connects TRBV28 to TRBJ2-7; TRBD2 agrees at 9 bases. The CDR3 extends over 14 amino acids. Germline assignment: CDR1 MDHEN and CDR2 SYDVKM. Trimming removed 2 bases from V and 2 bases from J; junction bases left unmatched: 1.

The rearrangement uses TRBV7-2 and TRBJ1-3, with a weak D call TRBD1 (5 bases). Trimming took off 1 base at V and 5 bases at J, with 9 bases between the two ends. Germline CDR1 is SGHTA and CDR2 is FQGNSA. There are 14 residues in the CDR3. CDR3 loop: CASSLGSGRNTIYF. The CDR3 DNA follows: TGTGCCAGCAGCTTAGGGTCAGGGAGAAACACCATATATTTT.

The genes are TRBV5-1 and TRBJ1-5; 8 nucleotides match TRBD1. This CDR3 contains 15 residues. Looked up from germline, CDR1 is SGHRS and CDR2 is YFSETQ. The V gene end was trimmed by 3 bases and the J gene end by 7 bases; junction bases not matched to a gene: 9. The CDR3, as DNA: TGCGCCAGCAGCTGGATCGGGACAGGTGAACAGCCCCAGCATTTT. Translation gives CASSWIGTGEQPQHF.

This sequence joins TRBV7-2 and TRBJ2-5; no clear D gene. Looked up from germline, CDR1 is SGHTA and CDR2 is FQGNSA. The CDR3 totals 12 residues. With 3 bases removed from V and 5 bases from J, the gap between germline ends came to 7 bases. The CDR3 DNA reads TGTGCCAGCAGCTTCGTACATGAGACCCAGTACTTC. Protein: CASSFVHETQYF.

The J gene is TRBJ2-7, the V gene TRBV19; 7 bases agree with TRBD1. CDR1 LNHDA and CDR2 SQIVND come from the germline V gene (reference sequence). Losses at the gene ends were 5 bases for V and 2 bases for J; bases not matched to a gene: 3. The length of the CDR3 is 13 residues. CDR3 in amino acids: CASSLGTAYEQYF. DNA of the CDR3: TGTGCCAGTAGTCTTGGGACAGCCTACGAGCAGTACTTC.

This clone was seen just once. The J gene is TRBJ2-3, the V gene TRBV14; 7 nucleotides match TRBD1. After removal of 9 bases from V and 2 bases from J, the junction contained 5 bases not matched to a gene. The CDR3 extends over 13 amino acids. Germline-derived CDR1 and CDR2 are SGHDN and FVKESK. DNA for the CDR3: TGTGCCAGTAAGGACAGGCCCACAGATACGCAGTATTTT. Its protein product is CASKDRPTDTQYF.

The J gene is TRBJ1-2, the V gene TRBV25-1; D unresolved. The V and J ends lost 5 bases and 6 bases respectively, with 16 bases between them. The CDR3 runs 14 residues. The germline V gene has CDR1 MGHDK and CDR2 SYGVNS. Here the CDR3 DNA reads TGTGCCAGCAGTAAAGGACTGCCAGGCAATGGCTACACCTTC. It codes for CASSKGLPGNGYTF.